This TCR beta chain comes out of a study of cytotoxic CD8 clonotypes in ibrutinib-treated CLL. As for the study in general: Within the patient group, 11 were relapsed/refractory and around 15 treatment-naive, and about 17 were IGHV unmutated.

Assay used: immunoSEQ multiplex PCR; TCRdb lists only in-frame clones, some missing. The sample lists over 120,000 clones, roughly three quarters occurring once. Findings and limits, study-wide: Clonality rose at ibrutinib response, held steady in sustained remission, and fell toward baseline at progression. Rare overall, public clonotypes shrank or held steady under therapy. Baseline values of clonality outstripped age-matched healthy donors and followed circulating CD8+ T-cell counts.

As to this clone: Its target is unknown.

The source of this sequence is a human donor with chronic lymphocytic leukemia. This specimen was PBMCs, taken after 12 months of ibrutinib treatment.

The CDR3 region is CSVEDRDGYTF. For the CDR3, the DNA is TGCAGCGTAGAGGACAGGGACGGCTACACCTTC. This chain connects TRBV29-1 to TRBJ1-2, with 8 bases identical to TRBD1. CDR1 SQVTM and CDR2 ANQGSEA come from the germline V gene. V lost 6 bases, J lost 8 bases, and 5 bases stayed unmatched. This CDR3 comprises 11 residues.